This TCR beta chain came from a study of graft-versus-host responses after intestinal transplantation. Here immunoSEQ multiplex PCR was the method, and the copy in TCRdb shows in-frame clones only, minus some. Among about 24,000 clones, 70% to 90% were seen once, and the ten largest hold about 0.98%. Germline V lookup: CDR1 MDHEN, CDR2 SYDVKM. This CDR3 has 16 residues. V lost 4 bases, J lost 2 bases, and 3 bases stayed unmatched. This clone was seen more than once but under ten times. Source: PBMCs, taken approximately 450 days after intestinal transplant. The V call is TRBV28, the J call TRBJ2-5; 14 nucleotides align to TRBD2. This receptor was obtained from a human patient who received an intestinal transplant, so some T cells may come from the graft donor. The CDR3: CASSYGLAGGQETQYF. CDR3 in DNA: TGTGCCAGCAGTTACGGACTAGCGGGAGGACAAGAGACCCAGTACTTC.